This T cell receptor beta chain is from a study of cytomegalovirus exposure and HLA in healthy donors. Regarding the study as a whole: Another analysis was done later, and it associated around 16,000 TCR beta sequences with HLA alleles at 0.05 false discovery rate.

In its sample, this clone was seen a few times. No antigen is known for it. The PCR made use of 60 Vbeta and 13 Jbeta primers. Generated by immunoSEQ multiplex PCR, the TCRdb table keeps only in-frame clones and is missing some. In the table there are roughly 99,000 clones, 79% of which are singletons. This CDR3 has 15 residues. Germline V gene lookup returns CDR1 LGHNA and CDR2 YNFKEQ. The germline V and J ends were trimmed by 1 base and 2 bases, with 12 bases remaining between them. The source of this sequence is a male donor in good health and CMV-seropositive. The sample comprised PBMCs. The chain links TRBV4-2 to TRBJ2-7; tentatively, D is TRBD2 (5 bases). The CDR3: CASSQAQGSTYEQYF. The DNA for the CDR3 is TGTGCCAGCAGCCAAGCGCAAGGGAGCACCTACGAGCAGTACTTC.